This T cell receptor beta chain was recorded in a study of T cells in Graves' hyperthyroidism and ophthalmopathy. The CDR3 is 15 amino acids. Germline trimming cut 4 bases from V and 6 bases from J; bases unmatched to any gene: 7. Per germline, CDR1 SGHRS and CDR2 YFSETQ. General study results and limits: The model forecast ophthalmopathy, anticipating it by a median roughly 6 months before onset.

Remarks on this clonotype: As yet, its antigen is unknown.

Researchers amplified the TCR beta CDR3 regions from RNA transcripts. A set of HTBI primers served as the primers for a first-round RT-PCR of the TCR CDR3. TCRdb reprocessed the multiplex PCR reads with MiXCR, giving one entry per CDR3 protein. The sample lists 250,000 to 300,000 distinct CDR3 sequences; 14% to 15% were seen once. This receptor was obtained from a woman aged 40-49 years with Graves' hyperthyroidism that later progressed to Graves' ophthalmopathy. Material: blood. The V gene is TRBV5-1, the J gene TRBJ2-2; 9 nucleotides align to TRBD2. CDR3 nucleotide sequence: TGCGCCAGCAGCGGGGGGACTAGCCTTGCCGGGGAGCTGTTTTTT. Residues: CASSGGTSLAGELFF.